The 18 T cell receptor beta chains presented below share a single source sample, sequenced in a study of blood T cell repertoires in COVID-19. TCRdb's table, derived via immunoSEQ multiplex PCR, lists solely in-frame clones and lacks some. This table has about 54,000 clones, about nine tenths appearing once. Sequenced material: peripheral blood. The receptors were gathered from a woman in her forties with active COVID-19.

CDR3 in DNA: TGTGCCAGCTCACCTTATTTGGAGGCCGGCGAGACCCAGTACTTC. Protein product: CASSPYLEAGETQYF. The rearrangement uses TRBV18 and TRBJ2-5; tentatively, D is TRBD2 (5 bases). The germline V and J ends were trimmed by 3 bases and 5 bases, with 16 bases remaining between them. CDR3 length: 15 amino acids. Looked up from germline, CDR1 is KGHSH and CDR2 is LQKENI. The whole variable domain, filled in from reference TRBV18 and TRBJ2-5, reads NAGVMQNPRHLVRRRGQEARLRCSPMKGHSHVYWYRQLPEEGLKFMVYLQKENIIDESGMPKERFSAEFPKEGPSILRIQQVVRGDSAAYFCASSPYLEAGETQYFGPGTRLLVL.

The CDR3 sequence: CASSPEGNQPQHF. For the CDR3, the DNA is TGTGCCAGCAGCCCTGAGGGAAATCAGCCCCAGCATTTT. J is TRBJ1-5 and V is TRBV7-2; D call uncertain. The germline V and J ends were trimmed by 5 bases and 4 bases, with 9 bases remaining between them. Germline CDR1 is SGHTA and CDR2 is FQGNSA. This CDR3 is built from 13 residues.

The chain carries TRBV6-5 and TRBJ1-1; D unclear. The V end was cut by 2 bases, the J end by 3 bases, with 10 bases between. Germline values: CDR1 MNHEY, CDR2 SVGAGI. The CDR3 covers 14 residues. CDR3 sequence: CASSYTQVDTEAFF. CDR3 in DNA: TGTGCCAGCAGTTACACCCAGGTCGACACTGAAGCTTTCTTT.

This rearrangement joins TRBV7-8 to TRBJ2-5; 8 bases are shared with TRBD2. With V trimmed by 5 bases and J by 7 bases, 12 bases remained unmatched. Germline V gene data show CDR1 as SGHVS and CDR2 as FQNEAQ. This CDR3 contains 15 residues. CDR3 amino acids: CASSLVREGEGTQYF. CDR3 bases: TGTGCCAGCAGCCTCGTCCGGGAGGGCGAAGGGACCCAGTACTTC.

The V call is TRBV10-3, the J call TRBJ2-5; D is unresolved. Germline CDR1 ENHRY, CDR2 SYGVKD. Trimming took off 2 bases at V and 5 bases at J, with 9 bases between the two ends. This CDR3 has 13 residues. Written as DNA, the CDR3 is TGTGCCATCAGTGAGAGGATCGGGGAGACCCAGTACTTC. Translating gives CAISERIGETQYF.

This clone has only a few counts. The genes are TRBV27 and TRBJ2-3; weak D call: TRBD1 (6 bases). Germline V gives CDR1 MNHEY, CDR2 SMNVEV (reference sequence). The CDR3 is made up of 15 amino acids. Trimming pared 0 bases from V and 2 bases from J, leaving 9 bases between. The CDR3 nucleotides read TGTGCCAGCAGTTTATCAGGACAGATCACAGATACGCAGTATTTT. Its protein product is CASSLSGQITDTQYF.

This chain links TRBV6-1 with TRBJ2-3; TRBD1 matches 9 bases. V dropped 3 bases and J dropped 3; count of bases not matched to a gene: 7. The CDR3 consists of 16 residues. Germline V gene data show CDR1 as MNHNS and CDR2 as SASEGT. The chain's CDR3 is CASSERGDRATDTQYF. In DNA form, the CDR3 reads TGTGCCAGCAGTGAGAGAGGGGACAGGGCTACAGATACGCAGTATTTT.

This chain joins TRBV5-6 and TRBJ1-6; D perhaps matches TRBD1 (6 bases). V gave up 0 bases and J gave up 7 bases, with 11 bases separating them. Germline CDR1 reads SGHDT; CDR2 reads YYEEEE. This CDR3 is built from 15 residues. The DNA of the CDR3 is TGTGCCAGCAGCTTGGGGGCAGGGGAAAATTCACCCCTCCACTTT. Translating gives CASSLGAGENSPLHF.

The chain combines TRBV19 with TRBJ1-2, with 9 positions matching TRBD1. The CDR3 totals 14 residues. Trimming cost V 3 bases and J 8 bases; bases outside gene matches: 7. CDR1 is LNHDA and CDR2 is SQIVND in the germline V gene (reference sequence). The CDR3 bases are TGTGCCAGTAGTATTCGGGGGACAGGGAACGGCTACACCTTC. As protein: CASSIRGTGNGYTF.

This chain links TRBV6-5 with TRBJ2-7; weak D call: TRBD1 (6 bases). Trimming stripped 2 bases from V and 4 bases from J, with 9 bases between. The CDR3 sequence is 13 residues long. CDR1 is MNHEY and CDR2 is SVGAGI in the germline V gene. The CDR3 is CASSYVGQYEQYF. The CDR3, as DNA: TGTGCCAGCAGTTACGTTGGACAGTACGAGCAGTACTTC.

The chain uses TRBV5-1 and TRBJ1-2; TRBD1 agrees at 7 bases. The V and J ends lost 5 bases and 3 bases, in that order; junction bases with no gene match: 1. The CDR3 runs to 12 residues. Germline V CDR1 and CDR2: SGHRS, YFSETQ. CDR3 protein: CASSQGDYGYTF. Written as DNA, the CDR3 is TGCGCCAGCAGTCAGGGGGACTATGGCTACACCTTC.

The chain recombines TRBV7-9 with TRBJ2-7, with a possible D match to TRBD2 (6 bases). V shed 1 base and J shed 0 bases, with 13 bases lying between them. Germline V CDR1 and CDR2: SEHNR, FQNEAQ (reference sequence). The CDR3 has 16 residues. CDR3 in amino acids: CASSLVSGLDSYEQYF. The CDR3 region has the DNA TGTGCCAGCAGCTTAGTGTCGGGACTGGACTCCTACGAGCAGTACTTC.

The chain uses TRBV13 and TRBJ2-7; 11 bases match TRBD1. Trimming at V came to 6 bases and at J to 4 bases, leaving 14 bases not matched to a gene. The CDR3 loop spans 17 amino acids. Germline CDR1 reads PRHDT; CDR2 reads FYEKMQ (reference sequence). CDR3 DNA sequence: TGTGCCAGCAGACCCCCCGACCGGGACAGGGGGGATTACGAGCAGTACTTC. This translates into CASRPPDRDRGDYEQYF.

The genes are TRBV6-1 and TRBJ1-5; D not certain. This CDR3 contains 15 residues. V lost 3 bases to trimming and J lost 6 bases, with 15 bases between them. Germline lookup yields CDR1 MNHNS and CDR2 SASEGT. CDR3 amino acids: CASSDSGGVGQPQHF. DNA of the CDR3: TGTGCCAGCAGTGATTCCGGCGGGGTTGGTCAGCCCCAGCATTTT.

The chain has TRBV13 and TRBJ1-6, with TRBD1 matching 10 bases. Germline V gene sequence: CDR1 PRHDT, CDR2 FYEKMQ (reference sequence). V lost 1 base and J lost 9; bases outside the gene matches: 3. The CDR3 is 15 amino acids. CDR3 protein: CASSLEGQGSSPLHF. CDR3 bases: TGTGCCAGCAGCTTAGAGGGACAGGGGAGTTCACCCCTCCACTTT.

The rearrangement links TRBV5-1 to TRBJ2-7, with 9 bases lining up with TRBD1. V was clipped by 0 bases and J by 5 bases; unmatched bases: 12. This CDR3 has 17 residues. In germline, CDR1 is SGHRS, CDR2 YFSETQ. The CDR3 bases are TGCGCCAGCAGCTTGGCAGGATGGGGTGGACAGGGGAACGAGCAGTACTTC. Translating gives CASSLAGWGGQGNEQYF.

This chain connects TRBV5-1 to TRBJ2-2; TRBD2 matches at 8 bases. CDR3 length: 18 residues. Germline CDR1 reads SGHRS; CDR2 reads YFSETQ. Unmatched junction bases numbered 8, after V lost 0 bases and J lost 1 base. For the CDR3, the DNA is TGCGCCAGCAGCTTGGGACGGGGGGGCCCTGTGAACACCGGGGAGCTGTTTTTT. Translated: CASSLGRGGPVNTGELFF.

V and J are TRBV25-1 and TRBJ1-1, with D possibly TRBD1 on 6 matching bases. The germline V and J ends were trimmed by 3 bases and 0 bases, with 8 bases remaining between them. The germline CDR1 and CDR2 sequences are MGHDK and SYGVNS. This CDR3 comprises 14 residues. The CDR3 DNA reads as TGTGCCAGCAGTGACACAGGGATGAACACTGAAGCTTTCTTT. Protein product: CASSDTGMNTEAFF.